This entry features one T cell receptor beta chain sequence. The antigen is unknown. The trim removed 5 bases at V and 2 bases at J, leaving 6 bases unmatched. Per germline, CDR1 SGHAT and CDR2 FQNNGV. The CDR3 covers 15 residues. This record belongs to a study of beta chain features in type 1 diabetes. Study-wide results and caveats: Patients with Type 1 diabetes showed moderately but significantly shorter TCRB CDR3s in all four CD4+ subsets. Across patients, naive, central memory and Treg TCRB repertoires exhibited apparently greater similarity than was observed across healthy donors.

All of the isolated RNA was reverse transcribed, so expressed TCRB transcripts were sequenced. Using immunoSEQ multiplex PCR, the repertoire was profiled, and TCRdb retains in-frame clones only, with some absent. This table holds a few hundred thousand clones, around 12% found once. This clonotype was obtained from a young woman with type 1 diabetes. Sample: naive CD4+ T cells from blood. The rearrangement links TRBV11-2 to TRBJ2-4; 7 nucleotides line up with TRBD2. Here the CDR3 reads CASSPSGTSKNIQYF. The CDR3 nucleotides read TGTGCCAGCAGCCCCAGCGGGACCTCCAAAAACATTCAGTACTTC.